This T cell receptor beta chain comes out of a study of shared clonotypes between healthy human individuals. Study as a whole: Donors consisted of a couple of women and a few men between 18 and 49. Per donor, three plates held CD4 naive cells, three held CD4 memory, two held CD8 naive and one held CD8 memory.

On this clone itself: The antigen remains unidentified.

The donors, healthy adults who were HIV-negative, had experienced no recent acute infections or vaccinations. CDR1 and CDR2 (germline): LNHDA, SQIVND (reference sequence). V lost 7 bases to trimming and J lost 0 bases; unmatched junction nucleotides: 4. The CDR3 consists of 15 residues. Libraries were prepared by immunoSEQ multiplex PCR; TCRdb keeps only in-frame clonotypes and omits some of them. The table records roughly 530,000 clones, less than 96% of them present only once. The study, taken as a whole, reports: The researchers took only blood, and tissue repertoires probably look different.

Sequenced input: naive CD4+ T cells sorted from blood. Subset specified: CD45RA+ positively selected. The chain has TRBV19 and TRBJ2-3, with 10 nucleotides matching TRBD2. The TCR was taken from a woman in her twenties or thirties in good health. CDR3 nucleotide sequence: TGTGCCAGTACCCTGACTAGCGGGAGCACAGATACGCAGTATTTT. As protein: CASTLTSGSTDTQYF.